This TCR beta chain was sequenced in a study of blood T cell repertoires in COVID-19. Whole-study context: Nucleic acid was either cDNA or gDNA, and it came from T cells, B-cell-depleted T cells, or PBMCs.

J lost 4 bases, V lost 9 bases, and 20 bases had no gene match. The CDR3 extends over 17 amino acids. The germline V gene encodes CDR1 SNHLY and CDR2 FYNNEI. Seattle patients were enrolled during active infection and followed longitudinally. Here immunoSEQ multiplex PCR was the method, and the copy in TCRdb shows in-frame clones only, minus some. Here the sample spans some 300,000 clones, about nine tenths being singletons. This sequence originates from a woman aged 45 to 65 with COVID-19, enrolled during active disease. The sample was peripheral blood. V usage is TRBV2 and J usage is TRBJ1-2; the match to TRBD1 covers 7 bases. The CDR3 region is CASTAPGQRPLGYGYTF. CDR3 coding DNA: TGTGCCAGTACAGCCCCGGGACAGAGACCACTTGGCTATGGCTACACCTTC. Full variable domain (outside the CDR3, taken from reference TRBV2 and TRBJ1-2): EPEVTQTPSHQVTQMGQEVILRCVPISNHLYFYWYRQILGQKVEFLVSFYNNEISEKSEIFDDQFSVERPDGSNFTLKIRSTKLEDSAMYFCASTAPGQRPLGYGYTFGSGTRLTVV.